This TCR beta chain came from a study of monozygotic twins with inflammatory bowel disease. Study-level results: Lower TCRbeta diversity (inverse Simpson) was seen in IBD patients than in healthy co-twins. Support for a single strong signal or clonotype associated with IBD was absent.

Eight separate reactions per sample yielded the cDNA. No DNA is given; TCRdb re-called the 5' RACE reads and lists each CDR3 protein once. In total, the table holds fewer than 550,000 distinct CDR3 sequences. The CDR3 spans 21 residues. The V gene's germline CDR1 is MDHEN and CDR2 SYDVKM. With respect to this clonotype: Its antigen is still unknown.

Every donor provided one blood sample measuring over 2 ml. The chain joins TRBV28 to TRBJ2-1; no DNA is available, so the TRBD2 call from TCRdb remains unchecked. Sequenced material: blood. This clonotype was obtained from a human donor with ulcerative colitis or Crohn's disease, or a healthy co-twin of an affected twin (not recorded which). The CDR3 region is CASSLPPSGRAGTPSYNEQFF.